The subject of this entry is one TCR beta chain. This clonotype was observed at least ten times. Its antigen is currently not known. No base quality values were provided; no much bigger clone lies one nucleotide off. The data originate from a study of T cells after yellow fever vaccination (dated by TCRdb to 2018 to 2020). About the study as a whole: Libraries from fractions with low cell numbers were prepared with the SMART-Seq v4 Ultra Low Input RNA kit. Bulk TCR alpha and beta repertoires were sequenced longitudinally to track T-cell clones before and after primary and booster YFV17D yellow fever vaccination. Two healthy male donors, one aged 18 to 30 and one aged 30 to 40 years, were included in the cohort. Blood was collected at multiple timepoints before and after primary and secondary immunization, and bulk PBMC replicates and cell subsets were isolated.

Overall results and qualifications from the work: After the booster, most clones that had expanded after primary vaccination were detected again (nearly 98% of CD4 and around 88% of CD8), suggesting broad maintenance of memory. Only a couple of donors were included in the study, so the extent to which the findings can be generalized is limited. A small fraction of clonotypes appeared in both the CD4 and CD8 compartments, likely as a result of convergent recombination. Computational filtering was required because FACS-sorted repertoires could contain abundant contaminating clonotypes from the bulk population. The secondary T-cell response was weaker than the primary response but faster, peaking on day 5 instead of day 15.

What this sample's treatment or condition label stands for: live attenuated yellow fever vaccine strain. A standard Ficoll-Paque protocol was used to isolate PBMCs from peripheral blood. Dynabeads CD4 and CD8 positive selection kits were used to isolate CD4 and CD8 T-cell fractions. TriZol was used to extract RNA from bulk PBMCs, CD4 and CD8 fractions, and dextramer-positive and dextramer-negative fractions. TCR cDNA was synthesized by 5'RACE template switching, which introduced a universal primer site and unique molecular identifiers. Priming of cDNA synthesis was performed from both the TCR alpha and TCR beta constant segments. Library amplification involved two PCR steps, and the second step added sample barcodes and sequencing adapters. Sequencing of libraries was performed on Illumina HiSeq 2500 (2x100 bp) or NovaSeq (2x150 bp). On the study's bioinformatics: Reads were demultiplexed and collapsed into UMI consensus sequences with MIGEC, and V(D)J alignment was performed with MiXCR. Using edgeR on replicate PBMC samples, clonotypes were called vaccine-responding if FDR was below 0.01 and the log2 fold change was above 5 up to day 15. Each bulk clonotype received a CD4 or CD8 identity based on whether the sequenced CD4 or CD8 repertoire contained that clonotype at higher abundance. The public reads were reprocessed in TCRdb via fastp at Q25 and MiXCR, keeping in-frame beta chains. Rows merge per CDR3 protein into single entries with the most common DNA and genes. In this record, the V and J calls reflect TCRdb's handling and not the investigators' own analysis. The sample profile shows some 100,000 distinct CDR3 sequences; around 6.7% of them were found once. The ten largest clones capture 2.7% of the sample.

V was cut back by 5 bases and J by 1 base, leaving a gap of 14 bases between them. The CDR3 runs 15 residues from the cysteine to the phenylalanine. The sequence is cut down to CDR3 DNA, 45 bases in frame from base 1. This TCR derives from a man between 18 and 29 years old who received the YFV17D yellow fever vaccine. In this chain, TRBV12-3 or TRBV12-4 is recombined with TRBJ1-1, with the D segment identity uncertain. Sequenced here: CD4+ T cells sorted from PBMCs, sampled approximately 40 days after the first yellow fever vaccination. The CDR3 protein is CASSHPEMGNTEAFF. The nucleotide sequence reads TGTGCCAGCAGTCATCCGGAGATGGGGAACACTGAAGCTTTCTTT.